This paragraph reports one TCR beta chain. What it recognizes is unknown. The CDR3 end lies 3 residues beyond the end of the read and is filled in from the germline J gene. This sample is part of a study of T cells in women clearing cervical HPV infection. Study-level results: Each sample's T-cell count was unknown, possibly confounding richness. Cases and controls were distinguished at AUC just under 0.85 by richness and V genes.

Data came from immunoSEQ multiplex PCR; TCRdb stores just in-frame clones and leaves some out. The table lists 25,000 to 35,000 clones. The CDR3 extends over 15 amino acids. With V trimmed by 7 bases and J by 4 bases, 9 bases remained unmatched. Per the germline V gene, CDR1 is MNHEY and CDR2 is SVGEGT. This receptor was obtained from a woman between 18 and 69 years old with a cervical HPV16 infection that either progressed to CIN3+ or cleared (not recorded which). The chain links TRBV6-2 or TRBV6-3 to TRBJ2-1; 8 nucleotides align to TRBD2. The specimen was blood buffy coat. CDR3 DNA (partial): TGTGCCAGCACGCGGGAGGTAGCGGGGTACAATGAG. Translating it yields CASTREVAGYNE. The entire CDR3 sequence reads CASTREVAGYNEQFF.